This T cell receptor (beta chain) appears in the sequencing data of a study of shared clonotypes between healthy human individuals. Study conclusions and caveats: Represented diversity, genetic and exposure-history alike, was limited by few donors.

Looked up from germline, CDR1 is SGHVS and CDR2 is FQNEAQ. This CDR3 region has 16 residues. V was trimmed by 2 bases and J by 3 bases, leaving 16 bases between them. Assay: immunoSEQ multiplex PCR; the TCRdb copy retains only in-frame clones and omits some. The sample has some 1.5 million clones, approximately 98% seen once. With regard to this clone: Its antigen is currently unknown.

The material sequenced was naive CD4+ T cells sorted from blood. Documented subset: CD45RA+ positively selected. The clonotype comes from a man aged 25-45 years in good health. The chain links TRBV7-8 to TRBJ1-1; D gene ambiguous. The CDR3 coding sequence is TGTGCCAGCAGCTTAAGGTTGGCGGCCGGGGACACTGAAGCTTTCTTT. Translation: CASSLRLAAGDTEAFF.